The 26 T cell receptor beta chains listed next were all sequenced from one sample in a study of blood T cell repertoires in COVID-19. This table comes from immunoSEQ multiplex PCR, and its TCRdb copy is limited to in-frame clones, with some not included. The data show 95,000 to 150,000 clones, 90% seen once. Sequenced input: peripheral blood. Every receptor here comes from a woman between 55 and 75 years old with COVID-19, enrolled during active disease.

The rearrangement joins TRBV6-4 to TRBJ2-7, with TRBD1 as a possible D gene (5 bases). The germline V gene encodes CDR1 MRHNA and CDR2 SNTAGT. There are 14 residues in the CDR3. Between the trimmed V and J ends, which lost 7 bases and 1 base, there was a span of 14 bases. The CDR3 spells CASTAGLRSYEQYF. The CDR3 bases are TGTGCCAGCACGGCAGGGCTGCGTTCCTACGAGCAGTACTTC.

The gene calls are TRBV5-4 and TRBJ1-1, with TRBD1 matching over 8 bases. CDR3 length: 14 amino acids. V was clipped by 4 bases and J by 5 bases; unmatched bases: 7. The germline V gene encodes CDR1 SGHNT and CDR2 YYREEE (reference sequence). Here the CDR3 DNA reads TGTGCCAGCAGCGCTAAGACAGGGGAAACTGAAGCTTTCTTT. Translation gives CASSAKTGETEAFF.

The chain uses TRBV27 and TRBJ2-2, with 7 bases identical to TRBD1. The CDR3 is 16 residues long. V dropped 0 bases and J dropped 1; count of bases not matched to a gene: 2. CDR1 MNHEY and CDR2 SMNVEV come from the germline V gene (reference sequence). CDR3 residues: CASSLSRTGNTGELFF. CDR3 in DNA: TGTGCCAGCAGTTTATCACGGACAGGGAACACCGGGGAGCTGTTTTTT.

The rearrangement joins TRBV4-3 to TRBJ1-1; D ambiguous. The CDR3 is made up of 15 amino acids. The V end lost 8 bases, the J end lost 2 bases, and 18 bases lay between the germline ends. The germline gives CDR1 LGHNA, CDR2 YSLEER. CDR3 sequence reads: CASEIYWRSNTEAFF. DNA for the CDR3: TGCGCCAGCGAAATATACTGGAGGTCTAACACTGAAGCTTTCTTT.

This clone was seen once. CDR3 bases: TGTGCCACCAGCTACCTGGGGCTAGCGGGGCCAGATACGCAGTATTTT. This encodes CATSYLGLAGPDTQYF. The chain links TRBV15 to TRBJ2-3, with 9 bases lining up with TRBD2. V was pared by 5 bases and J by 4 bases, with 10 bases of the junction left unmatched. From germline, CDR1 is LNHNV and CDR2 YYDKDF (reference sequence). CDR3 length: 16 residues. The entire variable domain, with the rest obtained from reference TRBV15 and TRBJ2-3, is as follows: DAMVIQNPRYQVTQFGKPVTLSCSQTLNHNVMYWYQQKSSQAPKLLFHYYDKDFNNEADTPDNFQSRRPNTSFCFLDIRSPGLGDTAMYLCATSYLGLAGPDTQYFGPGTRLTVL.

The CDR3 sequence: CASRRSGTGGYEQYF. The CDR3 DNA reads as TGTGCCAGCAGGAGATCCGGGACAGGGGGCTACGAGCAGTACTTC. This chain links TRBV14 with TRBJ2-7; 11 bases agree with TRBD1. The trim removed 6 bases at V and 3 bases at J, leaving 7 bases unmatched. The CDR3 loop spans 15 amino acids. Germline CDR1 SGHDN, CDR2 FVKESK.

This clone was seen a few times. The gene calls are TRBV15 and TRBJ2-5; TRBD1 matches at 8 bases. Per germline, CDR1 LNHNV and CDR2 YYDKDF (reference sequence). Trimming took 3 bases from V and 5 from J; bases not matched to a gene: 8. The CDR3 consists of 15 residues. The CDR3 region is CATSSFSQGAETQYF. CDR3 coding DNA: TGTGCCACCAGCAGCTTTTCTCAGGGGGCTGAGACCCAGTACTTC. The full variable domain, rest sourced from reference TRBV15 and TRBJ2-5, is DAMVIQNPRYQVTQFGKPVTLSCSQTLNHNVMYWYQQKSSQAPKLLFHYYDKDFNNEADTPDNFQSRRPNTSFCFLDIRSPGLGDTAMYLCATSSFSQGAETQYFGPGTRLLVL.

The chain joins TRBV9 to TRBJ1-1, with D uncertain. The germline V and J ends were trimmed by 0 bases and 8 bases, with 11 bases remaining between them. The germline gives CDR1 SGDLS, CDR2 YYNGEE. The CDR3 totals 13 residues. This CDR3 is CASSVGPDSEAFF. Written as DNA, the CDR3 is TGTGCCAGCAGCGTAGGGCCAGATTCCGAAGCTTTCTTT.

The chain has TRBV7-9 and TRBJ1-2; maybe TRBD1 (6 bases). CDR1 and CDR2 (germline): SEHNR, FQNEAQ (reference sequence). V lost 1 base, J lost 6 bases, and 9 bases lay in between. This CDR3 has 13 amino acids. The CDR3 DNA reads TGTGCCAGCAGCTTAGACAGGGAAGATGGCTACACCTTC. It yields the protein CASSLDREDGYTF.

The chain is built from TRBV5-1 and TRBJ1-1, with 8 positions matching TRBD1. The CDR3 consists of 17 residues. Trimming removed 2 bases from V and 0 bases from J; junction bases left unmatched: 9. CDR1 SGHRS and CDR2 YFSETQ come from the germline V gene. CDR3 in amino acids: CASSFGQGAPLNTEAFF. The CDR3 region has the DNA TGCGCCAGCAGCTTCGGACAGGGCGCGCCTTTGAACACTGAAGCTTTCTTT.

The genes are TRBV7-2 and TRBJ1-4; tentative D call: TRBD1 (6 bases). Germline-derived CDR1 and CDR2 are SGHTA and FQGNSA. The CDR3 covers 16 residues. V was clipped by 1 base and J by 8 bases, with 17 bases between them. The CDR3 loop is CASSLDLGGGGEKLFF. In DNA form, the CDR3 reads TGTGCCAGCAGCTTAGACCTAGGGGGGGGAGGAGAAAAACTGTTTTTT.

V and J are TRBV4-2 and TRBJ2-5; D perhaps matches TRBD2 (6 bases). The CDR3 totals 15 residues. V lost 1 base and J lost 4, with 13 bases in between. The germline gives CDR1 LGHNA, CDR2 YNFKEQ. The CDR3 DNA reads TGTGCCAGCAGCCAAGTTGTGGGGGGTCGAGAGACCCAGTACTTC. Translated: CASSQVVGGRETQYF.

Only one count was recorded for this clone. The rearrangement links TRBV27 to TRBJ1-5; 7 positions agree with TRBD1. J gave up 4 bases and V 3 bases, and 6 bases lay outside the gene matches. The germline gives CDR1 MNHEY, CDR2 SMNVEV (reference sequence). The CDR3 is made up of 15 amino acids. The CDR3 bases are TGTGCCAGCAGTTTGGGTCAGGGGGTAAATCAGCCCCAGCATTTT. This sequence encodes CASSLGQGVNQPQHF.

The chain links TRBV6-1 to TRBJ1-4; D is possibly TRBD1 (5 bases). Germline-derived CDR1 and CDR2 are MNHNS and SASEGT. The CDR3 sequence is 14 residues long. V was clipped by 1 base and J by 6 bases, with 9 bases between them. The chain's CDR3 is CASSEGGTDEKLFF. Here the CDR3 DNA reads TGTGCCAGCAGTGAAGGCGGGACGGATGAAAAACTGTTTTTT.

The CDR3 reads CASSEVGAPYEQYF. The CDR3, as DNA: TGTGCCAGTAGCGAGGTGGGGGCACCCTACGAGCAGTACTTC. The chain joins TRBV19 to TRBJ2-7, with D tentatively TRBD1 (6 bases). The CDR3 contains 14 residues. From germline, CDR1 is LNHDA and CDR2 SQIVND (reference sequence). Trimming pared 6 bases from V and 2 bases from J, leaving 14 bases between.

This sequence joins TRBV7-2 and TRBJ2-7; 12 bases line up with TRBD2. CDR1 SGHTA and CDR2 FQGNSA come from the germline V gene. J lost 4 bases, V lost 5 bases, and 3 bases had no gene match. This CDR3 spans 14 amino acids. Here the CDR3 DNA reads TGTGCCAGCAGCGCTAGCGGGGGGGATTACGAGCAGTACTTC. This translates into CASSASGGDYEQYF. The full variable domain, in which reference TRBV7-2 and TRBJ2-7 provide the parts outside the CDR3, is GAGVSQSPSNKVTEKGKDVELRCDPISGHTALYWYRQSLGQGLEFLIYFQGNSAPDKSGLPSDRFSAERTGGSVSTLTIQRTQQEDSAVYLCASSASGGDYEQYFGPGTRLTVT.

CDR3 sequence: CASSQAGQGMHNEQFF. The CDR3 nucleotides read TGTGCCAGCAGCCAAGCGGGACAGGGAATGCACAATGAGCAGTTCTTC. The chain is built from TRBV4-2 and TRBJ2-1, with 9 bases matching TRBD1. The CDR3 length is 16 residues. The germline V gene has CDR1 LGHNA and CDR2 YNFKEQ. Trimming removed 1 base from V and 5 bases from J; junction bases left unmatched: 6.

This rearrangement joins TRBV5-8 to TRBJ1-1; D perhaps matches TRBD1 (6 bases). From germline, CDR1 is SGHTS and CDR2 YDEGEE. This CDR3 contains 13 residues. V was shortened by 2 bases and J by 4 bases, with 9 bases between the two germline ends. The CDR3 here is CASSFQGFTEAFF. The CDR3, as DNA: TGTGCCAGCAGCTTCCAGGGGTTCACTGAAGCTTTCTTT.

CDR3 residues: CASSFGGTATNEKLFF. CDR3 sequence (DNA): TGTGCCAGCAGCTTCGGCGGGACAGCAACTAATGAAAAACTGTTTTTT. The chain has TRBV5-4 and TRBJ1-4, with TRBD1 matching over 7 bases. CDR1 SGHNT and CDR2 YYREEE come from the germline V gene (reference sequence). The V and J ends lost 2 bases and 0 bases, in that order; junction bases with no gene match: 4. The CDR3 runs 16 residues. The whole variable domain, remainder taken from reference TRBV5-4 and TRBJ1-4, is ETGVTQSPTHLIKTRGQQVTLRCSSQSGHNTVSWYQQALGQGPQFIFQYYREEENGRGNFPPRFSGLQFPNYSSELNVNALELDDSALYLCASSFGGTATNEKLFFGSGTQLSVL.

The chain's CDR3 is CASSATGNTGELFF. DNA for the CDR3: TGTGCCAGCAGCGCTACAGGGAACACCGGGGAGCTGTTTTTT. V is TRBV7-9 and J is TRBJ2-2; a possible D gene is TRBD1 (5 bases). Between the trimmed V and J ends, which lost 5 bases and 1 base, there was a span of 8 bases. From germline, CDR1 is SEHNR and CDR2 FQNEAQ (reference sequence). This CDR3 region has 14 residues.

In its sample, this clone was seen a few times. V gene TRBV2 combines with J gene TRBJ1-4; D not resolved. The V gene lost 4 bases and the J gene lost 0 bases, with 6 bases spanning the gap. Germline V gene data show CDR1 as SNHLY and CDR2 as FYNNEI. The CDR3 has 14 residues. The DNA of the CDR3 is TGTGCCAGCAGTGTGAGAGCAACTAATGAAAAACTGTTTTTT. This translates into CASSVRATNEKLFF.

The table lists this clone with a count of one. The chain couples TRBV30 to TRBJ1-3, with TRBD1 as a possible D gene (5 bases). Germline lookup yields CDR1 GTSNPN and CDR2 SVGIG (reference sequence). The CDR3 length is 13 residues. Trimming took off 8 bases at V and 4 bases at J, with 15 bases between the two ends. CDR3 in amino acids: CAMERGGGNTIYF. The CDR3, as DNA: TGTGCCATGGAGAGGGGAGGCGGAAACACCATATATTTT.

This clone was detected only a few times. CDR3: CASSPRRVGTEAFF. CDR3 DNA sequence: TGCGCCAGCAGCCCCCGCAGGGTGGGCACTGAAGCTTTCTTT. The chain recombines TRBV5-1 with TRBJ1-1, with D perhaps matching TRBD1 (5 bases). There are 14 residues in the CDR3. Germline loops: CDR1 SGHRS, CDR2 YFSETQ. The V gene lost 4 bases and the J gene lost 4 bases, with 14 bases spanning the gap.

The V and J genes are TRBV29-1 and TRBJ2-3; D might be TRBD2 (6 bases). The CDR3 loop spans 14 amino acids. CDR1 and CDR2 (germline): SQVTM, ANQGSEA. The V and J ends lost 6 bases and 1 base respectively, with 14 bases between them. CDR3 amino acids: CSVPLGGGTDTQYF. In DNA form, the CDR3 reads TGCAGCGTACCCTTAGGAGGGGGCACAGATACGCAGTATTTT.

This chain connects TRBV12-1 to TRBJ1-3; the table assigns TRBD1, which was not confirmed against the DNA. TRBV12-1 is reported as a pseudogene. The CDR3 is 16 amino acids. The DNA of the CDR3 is TGTGCCAGCAGCTCTTCGACAGGGGGCTCTGGAAACACCATATATTTT. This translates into CASSSSTGGSGNTIYF.

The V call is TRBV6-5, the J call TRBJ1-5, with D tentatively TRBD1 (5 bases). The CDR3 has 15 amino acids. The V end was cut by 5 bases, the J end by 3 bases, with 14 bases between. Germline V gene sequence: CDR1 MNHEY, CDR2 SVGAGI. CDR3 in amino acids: CASSPSGGVNQPQHF. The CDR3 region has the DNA TGTGCCAGCAGTCCCAGCGGAGGGGTCAATCAGCCCCAGCATTTT.